The 7 T cell receptor beta chains in this list originate from one sample, sequenced in a study of OX40 agonist ivuxolimab in advanced cancers. Produced via immunoSEQ multiplex PCR; TCRdb's table is partial and in-frame only. Altogether 130,000 or so clones are present, 90% being singletons, with the ten largest covering 1.1%. The sample was CD4+ or CD8+ T cells sorted from blood, taken in a trial of the OX40 agonist ivuxolimab. These receptors were obtained from an adult with an advanced solid tumor such as melanoma, head and neck, liver or kidney cancer.

The chain combines TRBV6-1 with TRBJ2-3; 10 bases fit TRBD2. The CDR3 length is 17 residues. Trimming removed 1 base from V and 1 base from J; junction bases left unmatched: 5. Germline loops: CDR1 MNHNS, CDR2 SASEGT. The DNA for the CDR3 is TGTGCCAGCAGTGAAGTGGCTAGCGGGAGTGGCACAGATACGCAGTATTTT. Protein: CASSEVASGSGTDTQYF.

The genes are TRBV6-6 and TRBJ2-1; unclear D gene. The CDR3 has 12 residues. V was trimmed by 6 bases and J by 4 bases, leaving 7 bases between them. CDR1 and CDR2 from the germline V gene are MNHNY and SVGAGI (reference sequence). CDR3 sequence reads: CASRLYYNEQFF. For the CDR3, the DNA is TGTGCCAGCAGACTCTATTACAATGAGCAGTTCTTC.

The chain employs TRBV4-1 and TRBJ2-6; D ambiguous. V lost 3 bases, J lost 0 bases, and 9 bases lay in between. Germline CDR1 reads MGHRA; CDR2 reads YSYEKL. This CDR3 is 16 amino acids long. The CDR3 DNA is TGCGCCAGCAGCCAGATACCGGGCTCTGGGGCCAACGTCCTGACTTTC. Residues: CASSQIPGSGANVLTF.

J is TRBJ2-5 and V is TRBV6-1; 10 bases are a match to TRBD2. V shed 8 bases and J 3 bases; nucleotides not matched to a gene: 9. Germline V gene data show CDR1 as MNHNS and CDR2 as SASEGT. This CDR3 spans 15 amino acids. CDR3 nucleotide sequence: TGTGCCAGCTGTGGAGGGCTAGCGGGAGAAGAGACCCAGTACTTC. This codes for CASCGGLAGEETQYF.

The chain uses TRBV7-2 and TRBJ1-4; D gene ambiguous. The CDR3 runs to 16 residues. The germline gives CDR1 SGHTA, CDR2 FQGNSA. The germline V and J ends were trimmed by 1 base and 7 bases, with 16 bases remaining between them. CDR3 amino acids: CASSLGNLAVGEKLFF. CDR3 in DNA: TGTGCCAGCAGCTTAGGCAATTTGGCTGTTGGTGAAAAACTGTTTTTT.

The chain joins TRBV4-1 to TRBJ1-5, with D perhaps matching TRBD1 (5 bases). V lost 1 base and J lost 6, with 13 bases in between. This CDR3 spans 15 amino acids. Germline V gene lookup returns CDR1 MGHRA and CDR2 YSYEKL. CDR3 DNA: TGCGCCAGCAGCCAAGTTTTGGGGGGGTTTCAGCCCCAGCATTTT. It specifies CASSQVLGGFQPQHF.

J is TRBJ2-5 and V is TRBV7-9; D gene uncertain. Germline V gene sequence: CDR1 SEHNR, CDR2 FQNEAQ (reference sequence). V lost 4 bases, J lost 5 bases, and 11 bases lay in between. The CDR3 is made up of 13 amino acids. In DNA form, the CDR3 reads TGTGCCAGCAGCTCGGGCAGCTGGGAGACCCAGTACTTC. Translation: CASSSGSWETQYF.